This T cell receptor (beta chain) was observed in a study of blood T cell repertoires in COVID-19. The overall study: Samples came from the United States, Italy and Spain, spanning acute and convalescent COVID-19. PBMCs, B-cell-depleted T cells, or T cells provided the cDNA or gDNA that made up the material.

Authors' processing steps: How many nucleated cells were present was estimated from reference gene primer amplification. Clones were read by immunoSEQ multiplex PCR, and TCRdb kept only the in-frame ones, dropping some. From that table come the V and J calls and clone size; the DNA was used to work out D and trimming. The table has about 75,000 clones, around 74% seen once. The germline gives CDR1 MNHEY, CDR2 SVGAGI. The junction had 11 bases not matched to a gene; V was cut back by 6 bases and J by 7 bases. CDR3 length: 15 amino acids. The rearrangement joins TRBV6-5 to TRBJ1-5, with TRBD1 matching 8 bases. Sequencing was carried out using peripheral blood. The sequence was collected from a woman of 80 years or more with active or convalescent COVID-19. The CDR3 sequence: CASRPDRVDGQPQHF. CDR3 nucleotides: TGTGCCAGCAGACCGGACAGGGTAGACGGACAGCCCCAGCATTTT.